This T cell receptor (beta chain) was recorded in a study of regulatory T cells in long-lasting Graves disease. The sample holds many counts of this clonotype. As for time point: newly diagnosed GD, antithyroid drugs for less than 3 months. Scientists built the TCR library using RNA that was extracted from PBMCs. According to the study, TCR beta libraries were built with iRepertoire HTBI primers and CDR3-region Arm-PCR. TCRdb reprocessed the multiplex PCR reads with MiXCR, giving one entry per CDR3 protein. The data contain hundreds of thousands of distinct CDR3 sequences, roughly 15% of them seen just once; the ten biggest clones take up approximately 22%. Between the trimmed V and J ends, which lost 3 bases and 0 bases, there was a span of 11 bases. This CDR3 has 14 amino acids. CDR1 and CDR2 (germline): DFQATT, SNEGSKA (reference sequence).

The source material was peripheral blood mononuclear cells (PBMCs), sampled at new diagnosis, from a patient treated with antithyroid drugs. The J gene is TRBJ1-2, the V gene TRBV20-1; D ambiguous. This TCR was sampled from a female donor with Graves disease. CDR3 DNA: TGCAGTGCTAGGGCTCTGAAACCTAACTATGGCTACACCTTC. This gives the protein CSARALKPNYGYTF.